The 27 T cell receptor beta chains below come from one sample, sequenced in a study of T cells in localized non-small cell lung cancer. Assay: immunoSEQ multiplex PCR; the TCRdb copy retains only in-frame clones and omits some. The repertoire has roughly 27,000 clones, about 90% of them found once; the top ten carry about 4%. The input for sequencing was peripheral blood mononuclear cells, taken before any cancer treatment. The receptors stem from a woman aged 35 to 70 with stage III lung adenocarcinoma.

In this sample, this clone turned up once. The chain carries TRBV5-1 and TRBJ2-5, with D perhaps TRBD1 (6 bases). Per the germline V gene, CDR1 is SGHRS and CDR2 is YFSETQ. CDR3 size: 14 residues. The V end was cut by 2 bases, the J end by 2 bases, with 10 bases between. The chain's CDR3 is CASSFTGFQETQYF. CDR3 bases: TGCGCCAGCAGCTTTACAGGGTTTCAAGAGACCCAGTACTTC. Based on the CDR3 plus reference TRBV5-1 and TRBJ2-5, the full variable domain is KAGVTQTPRYLIKTRGQQVTLSCSPISGHRSVSWYQQTPGQGLQFLFEYFSETQRNKGNFPGRFSGRQFSNSRSEMNVSTLELGDSALYLCASSFTGFQETQYFGPGTRLLVL.

This clone was detected once. The chain links TRBV10-3 to TRBJ2-7, with D perhaps matching TRBD2 (6 bases). This CDR3 region has 14 residues. The germline V and J ends were trimmed by 8 bases and 3 bases, with 17 bases remaining between them. Germline V gives CDR1 ENHRY, CDR2 SYGVKD. This chain's CDR3 is CAIGGTGTFYEQYF. The CDR3, as DNA: TGTGCCATCGGCGGGACCGGGACTTTCTACGAGCAGTACTTC.

J is TRBJ2-1 and V is TRBV9; no definite D call. The CDR3 totals 12 residues. The V end was cut by 0 bases, the J end by 15 bases, with 13 bases between. The germline gives CDR1 SGDLS, CDR2 YYNGEE. The CDR3 here is CASSVGNSERFF. The CDR3 DNA sequence: TGTGCCAGCAGCGTAGGAAACTCCGAAAGGTTCTTC. Together with reference TRBV9 and TRBJ2-1, the CDR3 gives the full variable domain: DSGVTQTPKHLITATGQRVTLRCSPRSGDLSVYWYQQSLDQGLQFLIQYYNGEERAKGNILERFSAQQFPDLHSELNLSSLELGDSALYFCASSVGNSERFFGPGTRLTVL.

This sequence joins TRBV13 and TRBJ2-5, with TRBD2 matching 8 bases. V was clipped by 1 base and J by 5 bases; unmatched bases: 15. Germline assignment: CDR1 PRHDT and CDR2 FYEKMQ (reference sequence). This CDR3 contains 18 residues. CDR3 sequence: CASSLVGYGGGRTETQYF. As DNA, the CDR3 is TGTGCCAGCAGCTTAGTAGGGTATGGCGGGGGGCGTACGGAGACCCAGTACTTC.

The gene calls are TRBV29-1 and TRBJ2-1; TRBD1 agrees at 8 bases. After removal of 2 bases from V and 5 bases from J, the junction contained 5 bases not matched to a gene. This CDR3 comprises 14 residues. The germline CDR1 and CDR2 sequences are SQVTM and ANQGSEA. This CDR3 is CSVELARGHNEQFF. As DNA, the CDR3 is TGCAGCGTTGAACTGGCCAGGGGGCACAATGAGCAGTTCTTC.

A few counts support this clone. This chain links TRBV4-2 with TRBJ2-5; TRBD2 is a possible D gene (6 bases). V lost 1 base to trimming and J lost 5 bases, with 23 bases between them. Germline values: CDR1 LGHNA, CDR2 YNFKEQ. This CDR3 spans 18 amino acids. The CDR3 DNA follows: TGTGCCAGCAGCCAAGGGTCCCTGAAACCGGGACTTCGGGAGACCCAGTACTTC. Translation gives CASSQGSLKPGLRETQYF.

The CDR3 protein is CAWSLGGVQPQHF. CDR3 in DNA: TGTGCCTGGAGTTTGGGGGGGGTTCAGCCCCAGCATTTT. The rearrangement joins TRBV30 to TRBJ1-5, with a possible D match to TRBD1 (5 bases). The CDR3 covers 13 residues. Trimming took 2 bases from V and 6 from J, leaving 11 bases between them. Germline V gene sequence: CDR1 GTSNPN, CDR2 SVGIG (reference sequence).

CDR3 nucleotide sequence: TGTGCCAGCACCAAGACAGGGGGCGGCTACACCTTC. Residues: CASTKTGGGYTF. The J gene is TRBJ1-2, the V gene TRBV6-5; TRBD1 agrees at 10 bases. The CDR3 runs to 12 residues. The germline V gene encodes CDR1 MNHEY and CDR2 SVGAGI. Trimming took 7 bases from V and 8 from J; bases not matched to a gene: 4.

This chain joins TRBV7-9 and TRBJ1-2; D is possibly TRBD1 (5 bases). This CDR3 comprises 13 residues. CDR1 is SEHNR and CDR2 is FQNEAQ in the germline V gene (reference sequence). V was shortened by 7 bases and J by 1 base, with 10 bases between the two germline ends. As DNA, the CDR3 is TGTGCCAGCAATCCGGGGGATAACTATGGCTACACCTTC. Its translation is CASNPGDNYGYTF.

The chain has TRBV28 and TRBJ2-1; 7 positions match TRBD2. The CDR3 has 14 residues. Germline CDR1 and CDR2: MDHEN and SYDVKM. The ends lost 2 bases at V and 7 bases at J; junction bases unmatched: 5. CDR3 region: CASSLAGAWNEQFF. In DNA form, the CDR3 reads TGTGCCAGCAGTTTAGCGGGAGCATGGAATGAGCAGTTCTTC.

CDR3 region: CASSFNSDTDTQYF. The DNA of the CDR3 is TGTGCCAGCAGCTTTAATTCTGACACAGATACGCAGTATTTT. This rearrangement joins TRBV11-2 to TRBJ2-3, with unresolved D. The germline V and J ends were trimmed by 3 bases and 2 bases, with 9 bases remaining between them. This CDR3 is 14 amino acids long. CDR1 SGHAT and CDR2 FQNNGV come from the germline V gene. Based on the CDR3 plus reference TRBV11-2 and TRBJ2-3, the full variable domain is EAGVAQSPRYKIIEKRQSVAFWCNPISGHATLYWYQQILGQGPKLLIQFQNNGVVDDSQLPKDRFSAERLKGVDSTLKIQPAKLEDSAVYLCASSFNSDTDTQYFGPGTRLTVL.

The chain links TRBV29-1 to TRBJ1-3; the D is unclear. CDR3 length equals 14 residues. The V gene's germline CDR1 is SQVTM and CDR2 ANQGSEA. Trimming stripped 5 bases from V and 0 bases from J, with 11 bases between. The CDR3 loop reads CSVLSPDSGNTIYF. For the CDR3, the DNA is TGCAGCGTTCTTTCCCCGGACTCTGGAAACACCATATATTTT.

The chain carries TRBV27 and TRBJ1-5, with 9 positions matching TRBD1. After removal of 4 bases from V and 11 bases from J, the junction contained 12 bases not matched to a gene. CDR3 length: 15 residues. In germline, CDR1 is MNHEY, CDR2 SMNVEV (reference sequence). The CDR3 here is CASSSGTGRSMSQHF. In nucleotides, the CDR3 is TGTGCCAGCAGTTCTGGGACAGGGAGATCCATGTCCCAGCATTTT.

The V and J genes are TRBV6-5 and TRBJ1-2, with unresolved D. V shed 0 bases and J shed 3 bases, with 8 bases lying between them. This CDR3 is 14 amino acids long. The V gene's germline CDR1 is MNHEY and CDR2 SVGAGI. CDR3 DNA: TGTGCCAGCAGTTACTCGGGCGGGGACTATGGCTACACCTTC. Translating it yields CASSYSGGDYGYTF.

The chain is built from TRBV5-4 and TRBJ1-1; D is unclear. With 0 bases removed from V and 1 base from J, the gap between germline ends came to 7 bases. Per the germline V gene, CDR1 is SGHNT and CDR2 is YYREEE (reference sequence). CDR3 length equals 14 residues. CDR3: CASSLDRSNTEAFF. The CDR3 bases are TGTGCCAGCAGCTTGGACAGATCGAACACTGAAGCTTTCTTT.

V gene TRBV30 combines with J gene TRBJ2-1, with D possibly called TRBD1 or TRBD2 (5 bases each). CDR3 size: 11 residues. CDR1 is GTSNPN and CDR2 is SVGIG in the germline V gene (reference sequence). Trimming cost V 5 bases and J 9 bases, with 11 bases left between them. DNA for the CDR3: TGTGCCTGGGGGTGGGGGTTTGAGCAGTTCTTC. This gives the protein CAWGWGFEQFF.

This clone has a single count. The chain joins TRBV18 to TRBJ2-1; a possible D gene is TRBD2 (5 bases). Trimming stripped 3 bases from V and 5 bases from J, with 14 bases between. This CDR3 is built from 15 residues. CDR1 and CDR2 (germline): KGHSH, LQKENI. This CDR3 reads CASSPLALGNNEQFF. The CDR3 DNA reads as TGTGCCAGCTCACCGCTAGCCCTGGGGAACAATGAGCAGTTCTTC.

This clone was detected only once. The CDR3 region has the DNA TGCGCCAGCAGGGACAGGGGAAGCAATCAGCCCCAGCATTTT. Translation: CASRDRGSNQPQHF. The rearrangement links TRBV10-2 to TRBJ1-5, with TRBD1 matching 9 bases. Germline CDR1 is WSHSY and CDR2 is SAAADI. V was pared by 6 bases and J by 1 base, with 1 base of the junction left unmatched. The CDR3 has 14 amino acids.

This clone appeared a few times. CDR3 residues: CASSESWQGAYGYTF. The CDR3 DNA is TGTGCCAGCAGTGAAAGTTGGCAGGGAGCCTATGGCTACACCTTC. V and J are TRBV6-1 and TRBJ1-2; D may be TRBD1 (5 bases). The CDR3 contains 15 residues. The germline gives CDR1 MNHNS, CDR2 SASEGT. Trimming took off 2 bases at V and 4 bases at J, with 14 bases between the two ends.

This chain links TRBV6-5 with TRBJ2-7, with TRBD1 as a possible D gene (5 bases). This CDR3 comprises 14 residues. Germline V gives CDR1 MNHEY, CDR2 SVGAGI. V gave up 0 bases and J gave up 4 bases, with 10 bases separating them. CDR3 amino acids: CASSYSQAVYEQYF. CDR3 coding DNA: TGTGCCAGCAGTTACTCACAGGCGGTATACGAGCAGTACTTC.

J is TRBJ2-3 and V is TRBV11-2, with 10 bases fitting TRBD1. The CDR3 covers 19 residues. With 8 bases clipped from V and 0 bases from J, the junction kept 17 bases outside the gene matches. Germline assignment: CDR1 SGHAT and CDR2 FQNNGV. The CDR3 nucleotides are TGTGCCAGCCCTACGCCGGGGGACAGGGGTTTCCTTAGCACAGATACGCAGTATTTT. Its translation is CASPTPGDRGFLSTDTQYF.

The chain couples TRBV2 to TRBJ2-1; TRBD1 matches at 7 bases. Germline V gene data show CDR1 as SNHLY and CDR2 as FYNNEI. CDR3 size: 15 residues. The trim removed 6 bases at V and 7 bases at J, leaving 12 bases unmatched. In DNA form, the CDR3 reads TGTGCCAGCAGCCGGGACAGCCACCTAGGAAATGAGCAGTTCTTC. Translation: CASSRDSHLGNEQFF.

The chain couples TRBV28 to TRBJ1-4; D uncertain. The CDR3 runs 12 residues. Germline CDR1 and CDR2: MDHEN and SYDVKM. The V end lost 8 bases, the J end lost 5 bases, and 9 bases lay between the germline ends. CDR3 protein: CASGSENEKLFF. The CDR3 region has the DNA TGTGCCAGCGGGTCTGAGAATGAAAAACTGTTTTTT.

The chain recombines TRBV6-1 with TRBJ1-2; D remains unclear. This CDR3 contains 14 residues. Deletions cut 7 bases from V and 6 bases from J, with 18 bases between. Germline V gene sequence: CDR1 MNHNS, CDR2 SASEGT. CDR3 amino acids: CASTGGRGENGYTF. The CDR3 nucleotides are TGTGCCAGCACCGGCGGCAGAGGAGAAAATGGCTACACCTTC.

This sequence joins TRBV27 and TRBJ1-5; 9 nucleotides agree with TRBD1. The CDR3 is 16 residues long. V shed 1 base and J 4 bases; nucleotides not matched to a gene: 5. Germline-derived CDR1 and CDR2 are MNHEY and SMNVEV (reference sequence). CDR3 DNA: TGTGCCAGCAGTTTATTTTCACAGGGGGCGAATCAGCCCCAGCATTTT. Translated: CASSLFSQGANQPQHF.

The chain joins TRBV7-9 to TRBJ1-2; D uncertain. Germline V lookup: CDR1 SEHNR, CDR2 FQNEAQ (reference sequence). Deletions cut 8 bases from V and 1 base from J, with 8 bases between. The CDR3 covers 12 residues. As DNA, the CDR3 is TGTGCCAGCGCCCAGGTTAACTATGGCTACACCTTC. It specifies CASAQVNYGYTF.

The J gene is TRBJ1-5, the V gene TRBV15; possibly TRBD1 for D (6 bases). The V end lost 5 bases, the J end lost 1 base, and 15 bases lay between the germline ends. Germline V lookup: CDR1 LNHNV, CDR2 YYDKDF (reference sequence). The CDR3 sequence is 16 residues long. The chain's CDR3 is CATSETGLGSNQPQHF. The CDR3 DNA is TGTGCCACCAGCGAAACAGGGTTGGGGAGCAATCAGCCCCAGCATTTT.